This T cell receptor (beta chain) emerged from a study of shared clonotypes between healthy human individuals. Overall study context: A donor's plate count was three for CD4 naive and three for CD4 memory; CD8 naive had two and CD8 memory one.

With regard to this clone: The antigen is unknown.

Under the authors' procedure: In the immunoSEQ data, sequences were junction-only and lacked quality scores, so filtering differed. Clones were read by immunoSEQ multiplex PCR, and TCRdb kept only the in-frame ones, dropping some. The V and J calls and clone size were taken over from that table, and D and trimming were inferred from the DNA. Of approximately 1,000,000 clones listed, around 77% are singletons. Study observations and caveats: In contrast to clonotypes shared by all four donors, non-shared clonotypes had lower generation probabilities. An effect of sequencing depth on clonotype sharing among donors was expected.

The sample taken for sequencing was memory CD4+ T cells from PBMCs. Subset reported: CD45RA-negative fraction. This TCR derives from a man younger than 35 in good health. Some clones in this sample may be carry-over from other donors' samples.

The chain's CDR3 is CASSESGGAGGGYTF. The CDR3 DNA reads TGTGCCAGCAGTGAATCGGGGGGCGCGGGTGGTGGCTACACCTTC. The J gene is TRBJ1-2, the V gene TRBV6-1; a possible D gene is TRBD1 (6 bases). CDR3 length equals 15 residues. Trimming removed 2 bases at V and 7 bases at J, with 17 bases between. Germline CDR1 and CDR2: MNHNS and SASEGT.